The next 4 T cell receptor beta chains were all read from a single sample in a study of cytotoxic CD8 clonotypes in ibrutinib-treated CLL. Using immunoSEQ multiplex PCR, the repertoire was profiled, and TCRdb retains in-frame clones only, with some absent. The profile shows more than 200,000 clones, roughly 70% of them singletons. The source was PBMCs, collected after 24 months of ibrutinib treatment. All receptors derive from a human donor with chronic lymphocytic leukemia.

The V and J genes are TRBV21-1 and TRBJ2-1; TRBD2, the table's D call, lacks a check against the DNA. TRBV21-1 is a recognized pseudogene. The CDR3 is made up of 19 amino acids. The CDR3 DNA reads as TGTGCCAGCAGCACCTGGACTAGCGGGAGGGCCGGGGGTCTGAATGAGCAGTTCTTC. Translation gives CASSTWTSGRAGGLNEQFF.

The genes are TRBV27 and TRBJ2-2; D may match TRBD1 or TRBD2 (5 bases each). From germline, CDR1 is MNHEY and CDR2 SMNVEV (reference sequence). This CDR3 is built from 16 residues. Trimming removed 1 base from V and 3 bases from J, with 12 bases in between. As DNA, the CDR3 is TGTGCCAGCAGTTTATGGGCAGGGACGGACACCGGGGAGCTGTTTTTT. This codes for CASSLWAGTDTGELFF.

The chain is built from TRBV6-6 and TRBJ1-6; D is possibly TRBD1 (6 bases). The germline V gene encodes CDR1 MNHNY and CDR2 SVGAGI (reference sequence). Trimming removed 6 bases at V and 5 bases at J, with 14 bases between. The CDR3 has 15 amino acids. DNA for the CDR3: TGTGCCAGCAGGGACCGACAGGCAAATAATTCACCCCTCCACTTT. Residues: CASRDRQANNSPLHF.

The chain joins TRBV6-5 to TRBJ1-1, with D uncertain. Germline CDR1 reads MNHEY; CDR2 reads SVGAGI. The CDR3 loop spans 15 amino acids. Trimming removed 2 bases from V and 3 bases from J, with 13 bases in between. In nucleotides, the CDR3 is TGTGCCAGCAGTTACGGGTCCACAACCGACACTGAAGCTTTCTTT. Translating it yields CASSYGSTTDTEAFF.